These 32 T cell receptor beta chains originate from one sample sequenced in a study of shared clonotypes between healthy human individuals. TCRdb's copy holds only in-frame clones and misses some; the assay was immunoSEQ multiplex PCR. Of 500,000 or so clones listed, approximately 95% are singletons. Sequences were obtained from naive CD4+ T cells sorted from blood. Noted subset: CD45RA+ positively selected. All receptors derive from a woman aged 25 to 39 in good health.

This chain joins TRBV19 and TRBJ2-4; 8 bases are a match to TRBD2. From germline, CDR1 is LNHDA and CDR2 SQIVND (reference sequence). The CDR3 consists of 16 residues. V was clipped by 4 bases and J by 3 bases; unmatched bases: 8. The CDR3 loop reads CASSNPGRAYKNIQYF. In nucleotides, the CDR3 is TGTGCCAGTAGTAATCCCGGGAGGGCCTACAAAAACATTCAGTACTTC. The full variable domain, with the rest looked up from reference TRBV19 and TRBJ2-4, is DGGITQSPKYLFRKEGQNVTLSCEQNLNHDAMYWYRQDPGQGLRLIYYSQIVNDFQKGDIAEGYSVSREKKESFPLTVTSAQKNPTAFYLCASSNPGRAYKNIQYFGAGTRLSVL.

The chain has TRBV11-2 and TRBJ2-7; D not certain. The CDR3 has 15 residues. Germline V gene sequence: CDR1 SGHAT, CDR2 FQNNGV. Trimming pared 1 base from V and 3 bases from J, leaving 13 bases between. CDR3 nucleotide sequence: TGTGCCAGCAGCTTAGCTAGTCTAGTTAACTACGAGCAGTACTTC. Translating gives CASSLASLVNYEQYF.

The V gene is TRBV18, the J gene TRBJ1-1; D unclear. Trimming stripped 1 base from V and 1 base from J, with 7 bases between. CDR1 and CDR2 from the germline V gene are KGHSH and LQKENI. The CDR3 extends over 14 amino acids. Written as DNA, the CDR3 is TGTGCCAGCTCACCACAGCGGGGGAACACTGAAGCTTTCTTT. Translating it yields CASSPQRGNTEAFF.

The genes are TRBV5-4 and TRBJ1-2, with 9 bases fitting TRBD1. This CDR3 is built from 14 residues. J lost 7 bases, V lost 4 bases, and 8 bases had no gene match. CDR1 is SGHNT and CDR2 is YYREEE in the germline V gene (reference sequence). CDR3 sequence reads: CASSRAGQGGGYTF. The CDR3, as DNA: TGTGCCAGCAGCCGGGCGGGACAGGGAGGTGGCTACACCTTC.

This chain links TRBV5-1 with TRBJ2-6; D is possibly TRBD2 (5 bases). This CDR3 is 15 amino acids long. Germline CDR1 and CDR2: SGHRS and YFSETQ. V gave up 4 bases and J gave up 0 bases, with 8 bases separating them. CDR3 DNA sequence: TGCGCCAGCAGCCGGGAAAACTCTGGGGCCAACGTCCTGACTTTC. As protein: CASSRENSGANVLTF.

This clone has a single count. The chain uses TRBV7-9 and TRBJ1-1; perhaps TRBD1 as D (5 bases). The germline CDR1 and CDR2 sequences are SEHNR and FQNEAQ (reference sequence). V dropped 3 bases and J dropped 6 bases, with 11 bases sitting between them. This CDR3 is 13 amino acids long. CDR3 sequence reads: CASSFGGFPEAFF. The CDR3 region has the DNA TGTGCCAGCAGCTTCGGGGGATTTCCTGAAGCTTTCTTT.

V and J are TRBV15 and TRBJ1-2, with D possibly matching TRBD1 (5 bases). V shed 6 bases and J shed 4 bases, with 15 bases lying between them. The CDR3 runs to 14 residues. Germline V lookup: CDR1 LNHNV, CDR2 YYDKDF (reference sequence). The CDR3 sequence is CATRGREGRYGYTF. The CDR3 DNA is TGTGCCACCAGGGGCAGGGAGGGCCGCTATGGCTACACCTTC.

V is TRBV5-1 and J is TRBJ2-7, with 9 positions matching TRBD1. CDR3 size: 14 residues. J was trimmed by 3 bases and V by 7 bases; bases with no gene match: 8. Germline CDR1 is SGHRS and CDR2 is YFSETQ. In nucleotides, the CDR3 is TGCGCCAGCCAAAACAGGGGGCGGAACTACGAGCAGTACTTC. Its translation: CASQNRGRNYEQYF.

The chain links TRBV7-3 to TRBJ1-1, with D perhaps matching TRBD1 (6 bases). The V gene's germline CDR1 is SGHTA and CDR2 FQGTGA. The CDR3 runs 14 residues. V was trimmed by 5 bases and J by 10 bases, leaving 20 bases between them. The CDR3 DNA sequence: TGTGCCAGCAGCCCATCCTCAGGGTGGGGGCGAGCTTTCTTT. It codes for CASSPSSGWGRAFF.

V and J are TRBV2 and TRBJ1-1, with 9 bases identical to TRBD1. Trimming at V came to 4 bases and at J to 5 bases, leaving 2 bases not matched to a gene. CDR1 and CDR2 (germline): SNHLY, FYNNEI. The CDR3 has 13 amino acids. Here the CDR3 reads CASSAQGATEAFF. The CDR3 nucleotides are TGTGCCAGCAGTGCACAGGGGGCGACTGAAGCTTTCTTT.

The rearrangement joins TRBV28 to TRBJ2-7, with D possibly TRBD1 on 6 matching bases. Trimming removed 6 bases at V and 6 bases at J, with 9 bases between. Per germline, CDR1 MDHEN and CDR2 SYDVKM. The CDR3 length is 11 residues. Here the CDR3 DNA reads TGTGCCAGCAGATCAGGGGTCGAGCAGTACTTC. Encoded protein: CASRSGVEQYF.

This chain links TRBV29-1 with TRBJ2-1; D perhaps matches TRBD1 (5 bases). Trimming stripped 6 bases from V and 1 base from J, with 13 bases between. Germline V gene sequence: CDR1 SQVTM, CDR2 ANQGSEA. The CDR3 runs 14 residues. The chain's CDR3 is CSVITGSSYNEQFF. In DNA form, the CDR3 reads TGCAGCGTGATAACAGGTTCGTCCTACAATGAGCAGTTCTTC.

This chain joins TRBV10-3 and TRBJ2-4, with D possibly being TRBD1 (5 bases). Germline CDR1 is ENHRY and CDR2 is SYGVKD. The V and J ends lost 4 bases and 0 bases respectively, with 10 bases between them. CDR3 length: 15 amino acids. CDR3 in DNA: TGTGCCATCAGTGCGGACAATATAGCCAAAAACATTCAGTACTTC. It codes for CAISADNIAKNIQYF.

The CDR3 DNA is TGTGCCAGTAGTGCCTCGGTTACCTCCCGCAGCTACGAGCAGTACTTC. Residues: CASSASVTSRSYEQYF. The V gene is TRBV19, the J gene TRBJ2-7, with D unclear. Germline V gene lookup returns CDR1 LNHDA and CDR2 SQIVND (reference sequence). This CDR3 is 16 amino acids long. V was pared by 5 bases and J by 3 bases, with 20 bases between.

The rearrangement joins TRBV10-3 to TRBJ1-1; the D is unclear. Germline lookup yields CDR1 ENHRY and CDR2 SYGVKD. This CDR3 has 13 amino acids. Trimming pared 8 bases from V and 1 base from J, leaving 11 bases between. The CDR3 nucleotides read TGTGCCATCTCCCACGACAAGAACACTGAAGCTTTCTTT. This gives the protein CAISHDKNTEAFF.

V usage is TRBV7-2 and J usage is TRBJ1-1; 8 bases map to TRBD1. The germline V gene encodes CDR1 SGHTA and CDR2 FQGNSA. The CDR3 has 14 amino acids. The trim removed 1 base at V and 8 bases at J, leaving 6 bases unmatched. The CDR3 loop is CASSLGLGQGEAFF. In DNA, the CDR3 is TGTGCCAGCAGCTTAGGGCTAGGACAGGGCGAAGCTTTCTTT.

This rearrangement joins TRBV28 to TRBJ2-4, with 7 bases lining up with TRBD1. V dropped 5 bases and J dropped 6; count of bases not matched to a gene: 10. Germline CDR1 is MDHEN and CDR2 is SYDVKM. The CDR3 consists of 15 residues. The CDR3 here is CASSNRGHSLNIQYF. The CDR3 coding sequence is TGTGCCAGCAGTAACAGGGGACACTCTTTAAACATTCAGTACTTC. Variable domain in full (rest from reference TRBV28 and TRBJ2-4): DVKVTQSSRYLVKRTGEKVFLECVQDMDHENMFWYRQDPGLGLRLIYFSYDVKMKEKGDIPEGYSVSREKKERFSLILESASTNQTSMYLCASSNRGHSLNIQYFGAGTRLSVL.

The chain has TRBV27 and TRBJ2-6; weak D call: TRBD1 (6 bases). Trimming left V 6 bases short and J 0 bases short, with 12 bases between. Per germline, CDR1 MNHEY and CDR2 SMNVEV (reference sequence). The CDR3 spans 16 residues. CDR3 sequence (DNA): TGTGCCAGCAGCCCCCCACAGGGCTCTGGGGCCAACGTCCTGACTTTC. This translates into CASSPPQGSGANVLTF.

This rearrangement joins TRBV19 to TRBJ2-1; D possibly corresponds to TRBD2 (6 bases). Per the germline V gene, CDR1 is LNHDA and CDR2 is SQIVND (reference sequence). This CDR3 spans 15 amino acids. Deletions cut 0 bases from V and 9 bases from J, with 15 bases between. CDR3 DNA: TGTGCCAGTAGTATAGACCGTACTAGCTCTGGTGAGCAGTTCTTC. It encodes CASSIDRTSSGEQFF.

V is TRBV5-1 and J is TRBJ2-7, with D uncertain. V lost 4 bases to trimming and J lost 4 bases, with 15 bases between them. The CDR3 sequence is 14 residues long. Germline values: CDR1 SGHRS, CDR2 YFSETQ. The chain's CDR3 is CASSKDGVDYEQYF. CDR3 sequence (DNA): TGCGCCAGCAGCAAAGATGGCGTTGATTACGAGCAGTACTTC.

This chain connects TRBV6-1 to TRBJ1-4, with unresolved D. The ends were cut back, 3 bases at V and 3 bases at J, with 11 bases in the middle. This CDR3 is 15 amino acids long. The germline V gene has CDR1 MNHNS and CDR2 SASEGT. The chain's CDR3 is CASSDPAGSNEKLFF. CDR3 DNA: TGTGCCAGCAGTGACCCGGCAGGATCTAATGAAAAACTGTTTTTT.

The chain links TRBV28 to TRBJ2-5; 9 bases agree with TRBD1. CDR1 and CDR2 (germline): MDHEN, SYDVKM. The CDR3 spans 17 residues. V shed 3 bases and J 1 base; nucleotides not matched to a gene: 9. The DNA for the CDR3 is TGTGCCAGCAGTTTCGCTTCCGGGACAGGGATCCAAGAGACCCAGTACTTC. This translates into CASSFASGTGIQETQYF.

The V call is TRBV6-4, the J call TRBJ2-3; D remains ambiguous. This CDR3 spans 14 amino acids. Germline CDR1 reads MRHNA; CDR2 reads SNTAGT. Trimming left V 4 bases short and J 5 bases short, with 13 bases between. The CDR3 here is CASSATPTVDTQYF. Here the CDR3 DNA reads TGTGCCAGCAGTGCTACCCCTACGGTAGATACGCAGTATTTT.

The chain carries TRBV15 and TRBJ1-5, with 11 bases fitting TRBD1. Germline lookup yields CDR1 LNHNV and CDR2 YYDKDF (reference sequence). With 5 bases clipped from V and 7 bases from J, the junction kept 7 bases outside the gene matches. This CDR3 spans 15 amino acids. This chain's CDR3 is CATSGRDRGRQPQHF. The CDR3, as DNA: TGTGCCACCAGCGGCCGGGACAGGGGGAGGCAGCCCCAGCATTTT. Full variable domain (missing parts from reference TRBV15 and TRBJ1-5): DAMVIQNPRYQVTQFGKPVTLSCSQTLNHNVMYWYQQKSSQAPKLLFHYYDKDFNNEADTPDNFQSRRPNTSFCFLDIRSPGLGDTAMYLCATSGRDRGRQPQHFGDGTRLSIL.

V is TRBV28 and J is TRBJ2-7; perhaps D is TRBD1 or TRBD2 (5 bases each). CDR1 is MDHEN, CDR2 SYDVKM, per germline. V was clipped by 5 bases and J by 2 bases, with 19 bases between them. The CDR3 spans 16 residues. The CDR3 reads CASSPLWGSNPYEQYF. CDR3 nucleotide sequence: TGTGCCAGCAGTCCTCTATGGGGGAGTAACCCCTACGAGCAGTACTTC. The complete variable domain, with remaining parts taken from reference TRBV28 and TRBJ2-7, reads DVKVTQSSRYLVKRTGEKVFLECVQDMDHENMFWYRQDPGLGLRLIYFSYDVKMKEKGDIPEGYSVSREKKERFSLILESASTNQTSMYLCASSPLWGSNPYEQYFGPGTRLTVT.

The gene calls are TRBV19 and TRBJ2-7, with D tentatively TRBD1 (6 bases). The ends were cut back, 2 bases at V and 2 bases at J, with 13 bases in the middle. Germline V gives CDR1 LNHDA, CDR2 SQIVND (reference sequence). CDR3 length: 15 residues. The CDR3: CASSIIAGATYEQYF. CDR3 DNA: TGTGCCAGTAGTATAATTGCAGGGGCGACCTACGAGCAGTACTTC.

On this clone itself: Other DNA sequences in this specimen translate into the identical CDR3. The chain combines TRBV19 with TRBJ2-7, with a tentative D call TRBD1 (5 bases). The germline gives CDR1 LNHDA, CDR2 SQIVND (reference sequence). This CDR3 has 15 amino acids. The V end lost 2 bases, the J end lost 0 bases, and 11 bases lay between the germline ends. The CDR3 reads CASSIPGRASYEQYF. The CDR3 DNA follows: TGTGCCAGTAGTATACCTGGCAGGGCCTCCTACGAGCAGTACTTC.

The V gene is TRBV6-1, the J gene TRBJ1-5; D is unresolved. Germline lookup yields CDR1 MNHNS and CDR2 SASEGT. The CDR3 is 12 residues long. Trimming pared 2 bases from V and 6 bases from J, leaving 5 bases between. CDR3 bases: TGTGCCAGCAGTGAATTAAGTCAGCCCCAGCATTTT. This gives the protein CASSELSQPQHF.

The count of this clone is one. This chain links TRBV2 with TRBJ2-7; perhaps TRBD2 as D (5 bases). Germline V lookup: CDR1 SNHLY, CDR2 FYNNEI. Trimming left V 6 bases short and J 1 base short, with 7 bases between. This CDR3 spans 12 amino acids. This CDR3 is CASRRVSYEQYF. CDR3 DNA sequence: TGTGCCAGCAGGAGGGTTTCCTACGAGCAGTACTTC.

This clone was detected once. This sequence joins TRBV5-1 and TRBJ2-1; weak D call: TRBD2 (6 bases). V lost 1 base, J lost 14 bases, and 19 bases lay in between. Looked up from germline, CDR1 is SGHRS and CDR2 is YFSETQ. The CDR3 spans 14 residues. CDR3 DNA: TGCGCCAGCAGCTTGATGAGGGGTCAGGGACTGGAGTTCTTC. As protein: CASSLMRGQGLEFF.

In this sample, this clone turned up once. This chain connects TRBV5-1 to TRBJ2-7, with 8 bases aligning to TRBD2. Germline CDR1 and CDR2: SGHRS and YFSETQ. This CDR3 region has 16 residues. V gave up 0 bases and J gave up 3 bases; unmatched junction bases: 8. CDR3 sequence: CASSLVPGTSFYEQYF. DNA of the CDR3: TGCGCCAGCAGCTTGGTACCCGGGACTAGTTTCTACGAGCAGTACTTC.

The rearrangement uses TRBV6-1 and TRBJ2-2; perhaps TRBD2 as D (6 bases). The V gene lost 4 bases and the J gene lost 5 bases, with 11 bases spanning the gap. Looked up from germline, CDR1 is MNHNS and CDR2 is SASEGT. The CDR3 loop spans 14 amino acids. The CDR3 nucleotides read TGTGCCAGCAGTGTTGGGGGGAATACCGGGGAGCTGTTTTTT. Protein sequence: CASSVGGNTGELFF.